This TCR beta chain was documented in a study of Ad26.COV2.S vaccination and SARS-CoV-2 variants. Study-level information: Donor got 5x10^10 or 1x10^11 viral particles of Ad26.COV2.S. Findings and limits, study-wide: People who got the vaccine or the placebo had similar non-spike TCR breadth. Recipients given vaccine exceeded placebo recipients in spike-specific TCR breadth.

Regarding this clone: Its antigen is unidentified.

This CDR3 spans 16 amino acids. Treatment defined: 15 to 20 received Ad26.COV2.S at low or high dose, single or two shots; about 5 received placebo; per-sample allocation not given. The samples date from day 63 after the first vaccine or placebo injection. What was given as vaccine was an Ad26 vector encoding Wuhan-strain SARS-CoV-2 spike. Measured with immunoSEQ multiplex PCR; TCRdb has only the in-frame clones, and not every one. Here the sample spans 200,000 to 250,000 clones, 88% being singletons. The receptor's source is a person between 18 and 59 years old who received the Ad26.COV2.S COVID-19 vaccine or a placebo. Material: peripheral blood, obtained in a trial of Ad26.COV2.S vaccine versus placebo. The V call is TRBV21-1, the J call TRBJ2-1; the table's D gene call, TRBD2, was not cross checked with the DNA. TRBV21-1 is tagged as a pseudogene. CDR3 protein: CASSKASGEGYNEQFF. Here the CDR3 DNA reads TGTGCCAGCAGCAAAGCGTCGGGAGAGGGCTACAATGAGCAGTTCTTC.